This T cell receptor (beta chain) was documented in a study (dated by TCRdb to the mid-2010s). A remark on this clonotype: It lacks a known antigen. No base quality values were provided; no much bigger clone lies one nucleotide off.

CDR1 is given as KGHSH and CDR2 as LQKENI, both from the germline V gene. V has 6 bases trimmed and J has 5 bases trimmed; junction bases matching no gene number 11. The CDR3 covers 16 residues, taking in both the cysteine and the phenylalanine. The kept DNA is CDR3 alone, 48 bases in frame from the first base. Library creation used RT-PCR. This sample was sequenced with an Illumina MiSeq. The public sequencing data were trimmed at Q25 with fastp and processed into clonotypes with MiXCR by TCRdb, which kept only in-frame beta chains. Each entry is one CDR3 protein sequence, shown with its most common DNA and genes. This sample lists about 680,000 distinct CDR3 sequences; 14% were detected once. Around 3.3% of the sample comes from the top ten.

The rearrangement joined TRBV18 to TRBJ2-5; TRBD2 matches 11 bases in the middle. This clonotype was obtained from a female donor in good health, serving as a healthy control. Sequenced: memory CD4+ T cells from blood. The DNA sequence is as follows: TGTGCCAGCTCTTCCTCGACTAGCGGGACGGAGGAGACCCAGTACTTC. Its protein is CASSSSTSGTEETQYF. Supplemented by the reference TRBV18 and TRBJ2-5 proteins around the CDR3, the complete variable domain is NAGVMQNPRHLVRRRGQEARLRCSPMKGHSHVYWYRQLPEEGLKFMVYLQKENIIDESGMPKERFSAEFPKEGPSILRIQQVVRGDSAAYFCASSSSTSGTEETQYFGPGTRLLVL.